The 30 T cell receptor beta chains below come from one sample, sequenced in a study of cytomegalovirus exposure and HLA in healthy donors. The PCR used 60 Vbeta and 13 Jbeta primers. The repertoire was sequenced with immunoSEQ multiplex PCR; TCRdb's copy has only in-frame clones and lacks some. Of 150,000 to 200,000 clones listed, approximately 81% are singletons. What was sequenced was PBMCs. The receptor source for this set is a man younger than 30 in good health and CMV-seropositive.

The V call is TRBV7-9, the J call TRBJ2-7; 8 nucleotides match TRBD1. The V gene's germline CDR1 is SEHNR and CDR2 FQNEAQ (reference sequence). Losses at the gene ends were 4 bases for V and 1 base for J; bases not matched to a gene: 3. The CDR3 runs to 14 residues. The CDR3 is CASSSDRESYEQYF. The CDR3 coding sequence is TGTGCCAGCAGCTCGGACAGGGAATCCTACGAGCAGTACTTC.

V and J are TRBV7-2 and TRBJ2-7; 7 nucleotides align to TRBD1. Per the germline V gene, CDR1 is SGHTA and CDR2 is FQGNSA. J lost 0 bases, V lost 4 bases, and 6 bases had no gene match. The CDR3 loop spans 15 amino acids. The CDR3 is CASSSGQRRSYEQYF. The CDR3, as DNA: TGTGCCAGCAGCTCGGGACAGAGACGCTCCTACGAGCAGTACTTC. Together with reference TRBV7-2 and TRBJ2-7, the CDR3 gives the full variable domain: GAGVSQSPSNKVTEKGKDVELRCDPISGHTALYWYRQSLGQGLEFLIYFQGNSAPDKSGLPSDRFSAERTGGSVSTLTIQRTQQEDSAVYLCASSSGQRRSYEQYFGPGTRLTVT.

This chain uses TRBV18 with TRBJ1-6, with unresolved D. The germline CDR1 and CDR2 sequences are KGHSH and LQKENI. V was clipped by 3 bases and J by 0 bases, with 9 bases between them. The CDR3 runs 16 residues. The CDR3 region has the DNA TGTGCCAGCTCACCCCTCTCCGGCTCCTATAATTCACCCCTCCACTTT. Translated: CASSPLSGSYNSPLHF.

This chain uses TRBV19 with TRBJ1-4; 9 bases agree with TRBD1. The CDR3 totals 14 residues. Germline V gives CDR1 LNHDA, CDR2 SQIVND (reference sequence). V trimming: 8 bases; J trimming: 8 bases; junction bases outside the gene matches: 9. CDR3 DNA: TGTGCCAGTGGTACAGGGGGCGCCAGGGAAAAACTGTTTTTT. Translation: CASGTGGAREKLFF.

The CDR3 loop reads CASSIGRSGATNTQYF. The DNA of the CDR3 is TGTGCCAGCAGCATTGGGAGGAGCGGGGCCACGAATACGCAGTATTTT. The J gene is TRBJ2-3, the V gene TRBV5-4, with TRBD2 identical over 7 bases. CDR3 length: 16 residues. The V gene's germline CDR1 is SGHNT and CDR2 YYREEE (reference sequence). J was trimmed by 7 bases and V by 4 bases; bases with no gene match: 15.

The genes are TRBV4-1 and TRBJ1-4; no reliable D call. Germline-derived CDR1 and CDR2 are MGHRA and YSYEKL. Trimming shortened V by 1 base and J by 7 bases, and 10 bases separated the two germline ends. The CDR3 is 14 amino acids. CDR3 in DNA: TGCGCCAGCAGCCAAGTTAATCCCGGTGAAAAACTGTTTTTT. Its translation: CASSQVNPGEKLFF.

The rearrangement uses TRBV9 and TRBJ2-1; TRBD2 matches at 9 bases. Germline CDR1 is SGDLS and CDR2 is YYNGEE. The CDR3 covers 17 residues. The V and J ends lost 3 bases and 1 base, in that order; junction bases with no gene match: 8. CDR3 bases: TGTGCCAGCAGCGCAACTCTCACTAGCGGGTCCTACAATGAGCAGTTCTTC. It codes for CASSATLTSGSYNEQFF.

This clone was counted a few times. V and J are TRBV4-2 and TRBJ1-5; D is possibly TRBD1 (5 bases). Germline V gives CDR1 LGHNA, CDR2 YNFKEQ. CDR3 length: 15 amino acids. Trimming left V 0 bases short and J 3 bases short, with 9 bases between. Here the CDR3 DNA reads TGTGCCAGCAGCCAAGAAACAGGATACAATCAGCCCCAGCATTTT. It yields the protein CASSQETGYNQPQHF.

This sequence joins TRBV6-4 and TRBJ2-7; tentative D call: TRBD1 (6 bases). V lost 6 bases, J lost 0 bases, and 12 bases lay in between. Looked up from germline, CDR1 is MRHNA and CDR2 is SNTAGT. This CDR3 spans 14 amino acids. This chain's CDR3 is CASRVDRNSYEQYF. The CDR3 DNA follows: TGTGCCAGCAGAGTAGACAGGAACTCCTACGAGCAGTACTTC.

In its sample, this clone was seen a few times. The chain is built from TRBV5-6 and TRBJ1-5, with D maybe TRBD1 (6 bases). CDR3 size: 14 residues. Germline CDR1 reads SGHDT; CDR2 reads YYEEEE. Between the trimmed V and J ends, which lost 4 bases and 3 bases, there was a span of 11 bases. The CDR3 nucleotides read TGTGCCAGCAGCCGATGGACAGTCAATCAGCCCCAGCATTTT. Translation: CASSRWTVNQPQHF.

The V gene is TRBV10-3, the J gene TRBJ2-7, with a possible D match to TRBD1 (6 bases). V lost 6 bases and J 0 bases, leaving 6 bases between the germline ends. Looked up from germline, CDR1 is ENHRY and CDR2 is SYGVKD. This CDR3 contains 12 residues. The CDR3 bases are TGTGCCATCAGGGGGGCCTCCTACGAGCAGTACTTC. Protein product: CAIRGASYEQYF.

The gene calls are TRBV29-1 and TRBJ1-4, with 8 bases aligning to TRBD1. V gave up 4 bases and J gave up 3 bases; unmatched junction bases: 7. Germline V gene sequence: CDR1 SQVTM, CDR2 ANQGSEA. This CDR3 spans 15 amino acids. In nucleotides, the CDR3 is TGCAGCGTTGCCGGACAGGGTGTCTCTAATGAAAAACTGTTTTTT. It codes for CSVAGQGVSNEKLFF.

The gene calls are TRBV6-6 and TRBJ1-1; weak D call: TRBD1 (5 bases). This CDR3 spans 14 amino acids. Germline V gene sequence: CDR1 MNHNY, CDR2 SVGAGI (reference sequence). Trimming cost V 2 bases and J 0 bases, with 7 bases left between them. CDR3 nucleotides: TGTGCCAGCAGTTACGGGGGGATGAACACTGAAGCTTTCTTT. Encoded protein: CASSYGGMNTEAFF.

This chain links TRBV18 with TRBJ1-1; TRBD1 aligns across 8 bases. Per germline, CDR1 KGHSH and CDR2 LQKENI. Losses at the gene ends were 5 bases for V and 4 bases for J; bases not matched to a gene: 6. This CDR3 has 14 amino acids. The DNA for the CDR3 is TGTGCCAGCTCAGGTCAGGGGGCGGGCACTGAAGCTTTCTTT. Translating gives CASSGQGAGTEAFF.

The chain recombines TRBV10-3 with TRBJ2-3, with D possibly being TRBD2 (6 bases). The germline gives CDR1 ENHRY, CDR2 SYGVKD. This CDR3 spans 10 amino acids. Trimming took 11 bases from V and 5 from J, leaving 8 bases between them. The CDR3 protein is CALGGDTQYF. As DNA, the CDR3 is TGTGCCCTGGGGGGAGATACGCAGTATTTT.

V usage is TRBV4-1 and J usage is TRBJ2-3; D is unclear. The germline V and J ends were trimmed by 0 bases and 0 bases, with 10 bases remaining between them. This CDR3 has 16 amino acids. Germline values: CDR1 MGHRA, CDR2 YSYEKL. The CDR3 reads CASSQDLSFSTDTQYF. The CDR3 coding sequence is TGCGCCAGCAGCCAAGATTTGAGTTTTAGCACAGATACGCAGTATTTT.

The rearrangement uses TRBV5-4 and TRBJ2-2, with 14 bases aligning to TRBD2. Trimming cost V 4 bases and J 6 bases; bases outside gene matches: 5. The CDR3 loop spans 16 amino acids. Germline CDR1 reads SGHNT; CDR2 reads YYREEE (reference sequence). This chain's CDR3 is CASSLRLAGGPGELFF. CDR3 nucleotides: TGTGCCAGCAGCCTTAGACTAGCGGGGGGGCCCGGGGAGCTGTTTTTT.

The chain combines TRBV9 with TRBJ1-1, with 7 bases matching TRBD1. Per the germline V gene, CDR1 is SGDLS and CDR2 is YYNGEE. V lost 3 bases to trimming and J lost 0 bases; unmatched junction nucleotides: 2. The CDR3 loop spans 14 amino acids. For the CDR3, the DNA is TGTGCCAGCAGCGCGGGACAGTTGAACACTGAAGCTTTCTTT. The encoded protein is CASSAGQLNTEAFF.

The chain is built from TRBV5-4 and TRBJ2-7, with a weak D call TRBD2 (5 bases). V lost 4 bases and J 3 bases, leaving 14 bases between the germline ends. This CDR3 region has 14 residues. Germline-derived CDR1 and CDR2 are SGHNT and YYREEE (reference sequence). CDR3 nucleotide sequence: TGTGCCAGCAGCCCGGAGGTAGCTGACTACGAGCAGTACTTC. Translated: CASSPEVADYEQYF.

The chain has TRBV28 and TRBJ2-3, with 9 positions matching TRBD1. In germline, CDR1 is MDHEN, CDR2 SYDVKM. The CDR3 has 15 amino acids. Unmatched junction bases numbered 4, after V lost 5 bases and J lost 1 base. The CDR3 DNA reads as TGTGCCAGCAGTCCGGGACAGGGAGGCACAGATACGCAGTATTTT. This codes for CASSPGQGGTDTQYF.

The V gene is TRBV5-8, the J gene TRBJ2-2, with D tentatively TRBD2 (6 bases). Germline assignment: CDR1 SGHTS and CDR2 YDEGEE. V lost 7 bases, J lost 4 bases, and 17 bases lay in between. This CDR3 has 15 residues. CDR3 region: CASVPPGRSTGELFF. CDR3 nucleotides: TGTGCCAGCGTTCCCCCGGGGAGGAGCACCGGGGAGCTGTTTTTT.

The V call is TRBV11-2, the J call TRBJ1-1; D unresolved. Germline V CDR1 and CDR2: SGHAT, FQNNGV. The CDR3 sequence is 16 residues long. Trimming pared 1 base from V and 4 bases from J, leaving 16 bases between. The CDR3 sequence is CASSLGVTRLGTEAFF. The CDR3 nucleotides read TGTGCCAGCAGCTTAGGAGTTACGAGGTTAGGCACTGAAGCTTTCTTT. The variable domain in full, completed from reference TRBV11-2 and TRBJ1-1, reads EAGVAQSPRYKIIEKRQSVAFWCNPISGHATLYWYQQILGQGPKLLIQFQNNGVVDDSQLPKDRFSAERLKGVDSTLKIQPAKLEDSAVYLCASSLGVTRLGTEAFFGQGTRLTVV.

This clone appeared once. The CDR3 DNA is TGTGCCAGCAGTTCCCCGACAGGGCTCTATGGCTACACCTTC. Translating gives CASSSPTGLYGYTF. The chain uses TRBV6-6 and TRBJ1-2; 7 bases are a match to TRBD1. The germline V gene has CDR1 MNHNY and CDR2 SVGAGI (reference sequence). The CDR3 is 14 residues long. The V and J ends lost 4 bases and 4 bases, in that order; junction bases with no gene match: 6.

The chain is built from TRBV5-1 and TRBJ2-7; TRBD2 matches at 7 bases. V gave up 0 bases and J gave up 0 bases; unmatched junction bases: 6. The CDR3 runs to 16 residues. Germline lookup yields CDR1 SGHRS and CDR2 YFSETQ. The DNA for the CDR3 is TGCGCCAGCAGCTTGGCCTCAGCGGGGTCCTCCTACGAGCAGTACTTC. It is translated as CASSLASAGSSYEQYF. Based on the CDR3 plus reference TRBV5-1 and TRBJ2-7, the full variable domain is KAGVTQTPRYLIKTRGQQVTLSCSPISGHRSVSWYQQTPGQGLQFLFEYFSETQRNKGNFPGRFSGRQFSNSRSEMNVSTLELGDSALYLCASSLASAGSSYEQYFGPGTRLTVT.

This clone showed up just once. The chain links TRBV7-7 to TRBJ2-5, with D possibly TRBD2 on 7 matching bases. Looked up from germline, CDR1 is SSHAT and CDR2 is FNYEAQ (reference sequence). Trimming took off 2 bases at V and 3 bases at J, with 19 bases between the two ends. The CDR3 is 17 amino acids. The CDR3 DNA is TGTGCCAGCAGCTTATCCATCGTGGGAGGGGGGGAAGAGACCCAGTACTTC. Encoded protein: CASSLSIVGGGEETQYF. The whole variable domain, filled in from reference TRBV7-7 and TRBJ2-5, reads GAGVSQSPRYKVTKRGQDVTLRCDPISSHATLYWYQQALGQGPEFLTYFNYEAQPDKSGLPSDRFSAERPEGSISTLTIQRTEQRDSAMYRCASSLSIVGGGEETQYFGPGTRLLVL.

This chain links TRBV19 with TRBJ1-1; 7 bases line up with TRBD1. This CDR3 region has 15 residues. Germline loops: CDR1 LNHDA, CDR2 SQIVND (reference sequence). J was trimmed by 0 bases and V by 6 bases; bases with no gene match: 7. The CDR3 loop reads CASRTGQAMNTEAFF. In DNA, the CDR3 is TGTGCCAGTAGAACCGGACAGGCCATGAACACTGAAGCTTTCTTT.

The gene calls are TRBV5-6 and TRBJ1-4, with D possibly matching TRBD1 (5 bases). V was pared by 0 bases and J by 6 bases, with 6 bases between. The CDR3 sequence is 13 residues long. Germline V gives CDR1 SGHDT, CDR2 YYEEEE. CDR3: CASSLGGDEKLFF. CDR3 DNA sequence: TGTGCCAGCAGCTTGGGGGGCGATGAAAAACTGTTTTTT.

This clone was seen a few times. V usage is TRBV27 and J usage is TRBJ2-2; 8 bases align to TRBD1. This CDR3 has 14 residues. Germline-derived CDR1 and CDR2 are MNHEY and SMNVEV (reference sequence). J gave up 7 bases and V 6 bases, and 7 bases lay outside the gene matches. The CDR3 DNA reads as TGTGCCAGCAGAATACTAGGACAGGGCGGGGAGCTGTTTTTT. Residues: CASRILGQGGELFF.

The rearrangement links TRBV7-6 to TRBJ2-3; no reliable D call. There are 11 residues in the CDR3. The V gene's germline CDR1 is SGHVS and CDR2 FNYEAQ. Trimming removed 5 bases from V and 8 bases from J, with 8 bases in between. Here the CDR3 reads CASSRGVTQYF. CDR3 sequence (DNA): TGTGCCAGCAGCCGCGGAGTTACGCAGTATTTT.

Comments on this clone: At one end the junction does not follow the germline gene, possibly because of a read error. This chain uses TRBV7-9 with TRBJ1-5; D remains unclear. The CDR3 has 13 residues. In germline, CDR1 is SEHNR, CDR2 FQNEAQ (reference sequence). CDR3: CSSSGEAGQPQHF. In nucleotides, the CDR3 is TGTTCCAGCAGCGGAGAGGCGGGTCAGCCCCAGCATTTT.